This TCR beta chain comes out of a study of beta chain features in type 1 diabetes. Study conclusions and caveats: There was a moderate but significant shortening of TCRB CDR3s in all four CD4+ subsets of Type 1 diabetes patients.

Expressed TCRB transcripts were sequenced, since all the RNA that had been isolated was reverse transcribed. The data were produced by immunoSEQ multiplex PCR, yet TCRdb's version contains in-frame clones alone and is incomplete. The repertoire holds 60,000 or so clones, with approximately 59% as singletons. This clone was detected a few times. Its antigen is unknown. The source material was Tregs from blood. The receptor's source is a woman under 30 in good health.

CDR3 amino acids: CASREQGYENSPLHF. In DNA form, the CDR3 reads TGTGCCAGCAGAGAACAGGGGTATGAGAATTCACCCCTCCACTTT. This sequence joins TRBV27 and TRBJ1-6, with TRBD1 matching 7 bases. After removal of 6 bases from V and 7 bases from J, the junction contained 9 bases not matched to a gene. The CDR3 totals 15 residues. Germline CDR1 and CDR2: MNHEY and SMNVEV (reference sequence).